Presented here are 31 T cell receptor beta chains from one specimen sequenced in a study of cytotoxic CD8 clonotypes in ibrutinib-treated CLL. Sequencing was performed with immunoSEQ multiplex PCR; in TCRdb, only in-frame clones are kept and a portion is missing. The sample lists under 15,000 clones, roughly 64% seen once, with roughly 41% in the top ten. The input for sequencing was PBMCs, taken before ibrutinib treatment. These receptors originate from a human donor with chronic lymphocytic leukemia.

The CDR3 reads CASSLGSLGGKGEKLFF. The DNA of the CDR3 is TGTGCCAGCAGCTTGGGGAGTCTAGGGGGAAAGGGTGAAAAACTGTTTTTT. The chain employs TRBV7-6 and TRBJ1-4; perhaps TRBD1 as D (6 bases). This CDR3 spans 17 amino acids. From germline, CDR1 is SGHVS and CDR2 FNYEAQ. The ends were cut back, 3 bases at V and 7 bases at J, with 21 bases in the middle.

For the CDR3, the DNA is TGTGCCATCAGTGAATCCGGTGTCAGGGACACTGAAGCTTTCTTT. This encodes CAISESGVRDTEAFF. The gene calls are TRBV10-3 and TRBJ1-1, with D tentatively TRBD1 (5 bases). V was trimmed by 3 bases and J by 3 bases, leaving 14 bases between them. There are 15 residues in the CDR3. CDR1 is ENHRY and CDR2 is SYGVKD in the germline V gene.

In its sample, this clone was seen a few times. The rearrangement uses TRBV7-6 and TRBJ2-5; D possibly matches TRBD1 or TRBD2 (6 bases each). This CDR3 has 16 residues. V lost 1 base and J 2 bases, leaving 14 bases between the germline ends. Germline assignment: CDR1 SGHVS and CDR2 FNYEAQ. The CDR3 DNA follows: TGTGCCAGCAGCTTAGTTGGGGGGCATGGGCAAGAGACCCAGTACTTC. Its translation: CASSLVGGHGQETQYF. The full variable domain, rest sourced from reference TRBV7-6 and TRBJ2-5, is GAGVSQSPRYKVTKRGQDVALRCDPISGHVSLYWYRQALGQGPEFLTYFNYEAQQDKSGLPNDRFSAERPEGSISTLTIQRTEQRDSAMYRCASSLVGGHGQETQYFGPGTRLLVL.

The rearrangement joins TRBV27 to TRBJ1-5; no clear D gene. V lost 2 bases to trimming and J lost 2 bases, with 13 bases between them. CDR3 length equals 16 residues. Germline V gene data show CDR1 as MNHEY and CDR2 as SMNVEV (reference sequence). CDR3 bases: TGTGCCAGCAGTTTAGAGGGCGGGTTGGGCAATCAGCCCCAGCATTTT. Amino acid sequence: CASSLEGGLGNQPQHF.

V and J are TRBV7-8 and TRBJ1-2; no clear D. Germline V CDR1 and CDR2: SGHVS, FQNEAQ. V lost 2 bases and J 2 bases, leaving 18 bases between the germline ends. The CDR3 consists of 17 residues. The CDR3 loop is CASSLIIGGISNYGYTF. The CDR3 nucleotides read TGTGCCAGCAGCTTAATTATCGGTGGAATTTCAAACTATGGCTACACCTTC.

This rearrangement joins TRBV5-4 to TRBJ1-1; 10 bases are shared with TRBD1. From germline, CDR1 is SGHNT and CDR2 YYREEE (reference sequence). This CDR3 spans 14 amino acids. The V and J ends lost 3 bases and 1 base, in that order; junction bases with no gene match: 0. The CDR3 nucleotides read TGTGCCAGCAGCTGGGACAGGGGGAACACTGAAGCTTTCTTT. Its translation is CASSWDRGNTEAFF.

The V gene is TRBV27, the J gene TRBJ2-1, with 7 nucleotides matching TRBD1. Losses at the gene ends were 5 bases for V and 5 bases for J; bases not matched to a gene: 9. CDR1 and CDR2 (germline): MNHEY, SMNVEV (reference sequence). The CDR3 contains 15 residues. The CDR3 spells CASSDRDRVNNEQFF. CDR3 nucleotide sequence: TGTGCCAGCAGTGACCGGGACAGAGTAAACAATGAGCAGTTCTTC.

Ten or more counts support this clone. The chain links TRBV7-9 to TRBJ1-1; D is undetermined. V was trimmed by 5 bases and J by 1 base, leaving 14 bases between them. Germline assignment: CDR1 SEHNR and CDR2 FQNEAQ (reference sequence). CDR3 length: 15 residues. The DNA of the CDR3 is TGTGCCAGCAGCCTCCGAATTCGGGAGAACACTGAAGCTTTCTTT. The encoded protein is CASSLRIRENTEAFF.

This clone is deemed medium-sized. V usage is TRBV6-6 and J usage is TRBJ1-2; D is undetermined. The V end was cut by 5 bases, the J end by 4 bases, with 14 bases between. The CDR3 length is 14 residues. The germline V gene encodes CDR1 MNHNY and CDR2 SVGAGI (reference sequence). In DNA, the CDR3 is TGTGCCAGCAGTATCCCGGACCCCCGCTATGGCTACACCTTC. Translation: CASSIPDPRYGYTF.

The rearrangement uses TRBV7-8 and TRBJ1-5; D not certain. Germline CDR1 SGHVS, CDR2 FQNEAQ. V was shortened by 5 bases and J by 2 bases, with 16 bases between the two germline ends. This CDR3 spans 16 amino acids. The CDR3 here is CASSPSLTLGNQPQHF. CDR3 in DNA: TGTGCCAGCAGCCCTTCTTTGACCCTCGGCAATCAGCCCCAGCATTTT.

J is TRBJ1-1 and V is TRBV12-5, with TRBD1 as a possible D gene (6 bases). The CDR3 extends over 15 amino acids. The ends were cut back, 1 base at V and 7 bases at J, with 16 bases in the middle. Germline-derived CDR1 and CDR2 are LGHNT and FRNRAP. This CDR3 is CASGLDTGGRHEAFF. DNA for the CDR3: TGTGCTAGTGGTTTGGACACGGGGGGCCGCCATGAAGCTTTCTTT. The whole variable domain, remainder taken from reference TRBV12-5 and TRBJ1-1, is DARVTQTPRHKVTEMGQEVTMRCQPILGHNTVFWYRQTMMQGLELLAYFRNRAPLDDSGMPKDRFSAEMPDATLATLKIQPSEPRDSAVYFCASGLDTGGRHEAFFGQGTRLTVV.

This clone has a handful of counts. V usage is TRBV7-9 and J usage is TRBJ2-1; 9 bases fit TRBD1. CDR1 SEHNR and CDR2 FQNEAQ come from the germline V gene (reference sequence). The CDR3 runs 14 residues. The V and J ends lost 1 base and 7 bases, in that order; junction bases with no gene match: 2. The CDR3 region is CASSLEQGANEQFF. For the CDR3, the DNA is TGTGCCAGCAGCTTAGAACAGGGGGCGAATGAGCAGTTCTTC.

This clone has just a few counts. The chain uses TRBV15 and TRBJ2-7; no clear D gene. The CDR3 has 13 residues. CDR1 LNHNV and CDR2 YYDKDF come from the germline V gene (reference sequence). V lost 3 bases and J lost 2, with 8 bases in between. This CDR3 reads CATSRDRTYEQYF. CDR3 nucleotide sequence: TGTGCCACCAGCAGGGACCGTACCTACGAGCAGTACTTC.

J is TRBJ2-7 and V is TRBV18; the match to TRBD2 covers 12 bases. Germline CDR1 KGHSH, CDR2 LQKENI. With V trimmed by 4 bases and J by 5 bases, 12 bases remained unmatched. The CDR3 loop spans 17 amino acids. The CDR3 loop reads CASSRSTSGGGGNEQYF. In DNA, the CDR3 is TGTGCCAGCTCACGCTCGACTAGCGGGGGAGGCGGGAACGAGCAGTACTTC.

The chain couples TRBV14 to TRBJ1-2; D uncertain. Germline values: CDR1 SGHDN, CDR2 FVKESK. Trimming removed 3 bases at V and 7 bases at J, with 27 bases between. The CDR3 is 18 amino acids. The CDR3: CASSHISSLDVGSGGYTF. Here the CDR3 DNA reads TGTGCCAGCAGCCATATCTCGAGTTTAGATGTTGGGAGTGGTGGCTACACCTTC.

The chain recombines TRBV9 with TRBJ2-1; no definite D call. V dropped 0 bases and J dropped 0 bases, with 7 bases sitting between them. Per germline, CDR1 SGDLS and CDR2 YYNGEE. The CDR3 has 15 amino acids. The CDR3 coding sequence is TGTGCCAGCAGCGTAGGATCTAGCTCCTACAATGAGCAGTTCTTC. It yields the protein CASSVGSSSYNEQFF.

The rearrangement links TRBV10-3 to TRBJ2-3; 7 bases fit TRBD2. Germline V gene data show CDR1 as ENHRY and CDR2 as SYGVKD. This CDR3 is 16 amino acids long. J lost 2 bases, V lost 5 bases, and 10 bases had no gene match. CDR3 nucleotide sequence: TGTGCCATCAGTTCCCCGGGGAGGGGCCTCACAGATACGCAGTATTTT. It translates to CAISSPGRGLTDTQYF.

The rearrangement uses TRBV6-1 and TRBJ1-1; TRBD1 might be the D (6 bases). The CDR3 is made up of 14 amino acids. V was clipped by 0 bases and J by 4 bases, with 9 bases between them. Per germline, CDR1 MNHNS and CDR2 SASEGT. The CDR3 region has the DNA TGTGCCAGCAGTGAAGCAGGGGGGGTCACTGAAGCTTTCTTT. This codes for CASSEAGGVTEAFF.

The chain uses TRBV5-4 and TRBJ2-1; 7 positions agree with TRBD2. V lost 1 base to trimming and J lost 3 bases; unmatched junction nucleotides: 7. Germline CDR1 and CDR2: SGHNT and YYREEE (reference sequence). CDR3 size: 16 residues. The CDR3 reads CASSLSASGNYNEQFF. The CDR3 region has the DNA TGTGCCAGCAGCTTGTCGGCTAGCGGAAACTACAATGAGCAGTTCTTC.

The CDR3 coding sequence is TGTGCCAGCAGCGTGGGGGCAGCGGGGTATCAGCCCCAGCATTTT. As protein: CASSVGAAGYQPQHF. V gene TRBV9 combines with J gene TRBJ1-5, with D possibly matching TRBD1 (6 bases). V shed 2 bases and J shed 5 bases, with 14 bases lying between them. This CDR3 has 15 residues. The V gene's germline CDR1 is SGDLS and CDR2 YYNGEE.

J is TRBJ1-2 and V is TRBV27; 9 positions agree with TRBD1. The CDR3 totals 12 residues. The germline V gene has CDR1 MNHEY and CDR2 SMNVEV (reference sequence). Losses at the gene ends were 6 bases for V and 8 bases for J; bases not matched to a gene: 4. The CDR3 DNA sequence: TGTGCCAGCAGCCGACAGGGGGGGGGCTACACCTTC. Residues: CASSRQGGGYTF.

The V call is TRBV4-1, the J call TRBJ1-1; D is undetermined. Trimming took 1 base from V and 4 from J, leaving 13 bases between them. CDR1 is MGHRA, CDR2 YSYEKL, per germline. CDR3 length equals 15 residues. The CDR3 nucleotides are TGCGCCAGCAGCCAAGTGGTGGGAGGGAGCACTGAAGCTTTCTTT. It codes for CASSQVVGGSTEAFF.

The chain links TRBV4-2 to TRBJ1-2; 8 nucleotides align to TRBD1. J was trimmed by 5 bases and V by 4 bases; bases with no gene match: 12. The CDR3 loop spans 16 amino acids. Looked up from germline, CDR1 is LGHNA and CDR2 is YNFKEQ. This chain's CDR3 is CASSPQGGQVYYGYTF. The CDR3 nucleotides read TGTGCCAGCAGCCCTCAAGGGGGACAGGTCTATTATGGCTACACCTTC.

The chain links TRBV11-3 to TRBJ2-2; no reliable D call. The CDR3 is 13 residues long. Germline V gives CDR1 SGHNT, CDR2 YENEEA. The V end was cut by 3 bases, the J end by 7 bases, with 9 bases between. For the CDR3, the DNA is TGTGCCAGCAGCTTCGACTTCGACGGGGAGCTGTTTTTT. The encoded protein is CASSFDFDGELFF.

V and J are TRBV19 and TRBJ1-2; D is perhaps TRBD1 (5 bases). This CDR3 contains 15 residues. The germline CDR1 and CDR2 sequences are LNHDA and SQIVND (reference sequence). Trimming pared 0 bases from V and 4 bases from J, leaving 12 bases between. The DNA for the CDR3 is TGTGCCAGTAGTATAGAAAGGGACTCAGGCTATGGCTACACCTTC. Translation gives CASSIERDSGYGYTF.

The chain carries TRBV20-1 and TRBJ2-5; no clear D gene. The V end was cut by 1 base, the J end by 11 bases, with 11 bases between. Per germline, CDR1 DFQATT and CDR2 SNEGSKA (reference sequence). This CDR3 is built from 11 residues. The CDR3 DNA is TGCAGTGCTAGAGGGCAAGGGATACAGTACTTC. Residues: CSARGQGIQYF.

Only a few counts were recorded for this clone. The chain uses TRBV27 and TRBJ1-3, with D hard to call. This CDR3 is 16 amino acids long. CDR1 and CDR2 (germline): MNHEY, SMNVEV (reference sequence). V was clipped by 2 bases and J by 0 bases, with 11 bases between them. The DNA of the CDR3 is TGTGCCAGCAGTTTAGGGGTGCCTTACTCTGGAAACACCATATATTTT. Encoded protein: CASSLGVPYSGNTIYF.

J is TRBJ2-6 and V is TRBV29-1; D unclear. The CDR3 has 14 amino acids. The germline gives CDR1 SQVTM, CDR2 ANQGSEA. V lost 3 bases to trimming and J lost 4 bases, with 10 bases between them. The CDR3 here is CSVEGPSGANVLTF. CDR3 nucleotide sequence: TGCAGCGTTGAGGGTCCATCAGGGGCCAACGTCCTGACTTTC.

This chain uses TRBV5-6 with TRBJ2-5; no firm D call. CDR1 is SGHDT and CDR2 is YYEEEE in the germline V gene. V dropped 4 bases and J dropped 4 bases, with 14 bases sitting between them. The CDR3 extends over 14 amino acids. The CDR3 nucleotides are TGTGCCAGCAGCCCCCCGGCGTCTGGAGAGACCCAGTACTTC. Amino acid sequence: CASSPPASGETQYF. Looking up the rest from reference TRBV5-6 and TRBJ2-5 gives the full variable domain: DAGVTQSPTHLIKTRGQQVTLRCSPKSGHDTVSWYQQALGQGPQFIFQYYEEEERQRGNFPDRFSGHQFPNYSSELNVNALLLGDSALYLCASSPPASGETQYFGPGTRLLVL.

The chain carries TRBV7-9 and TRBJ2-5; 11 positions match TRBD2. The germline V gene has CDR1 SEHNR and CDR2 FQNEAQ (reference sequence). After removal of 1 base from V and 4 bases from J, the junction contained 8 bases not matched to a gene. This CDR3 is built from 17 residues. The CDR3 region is CASSLGVVLAGAETQYF. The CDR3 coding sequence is TGTGCCAGCAGCTTAGGCGTAGTACTAGCGGGGGCAGAGACCCAGTACTTC.

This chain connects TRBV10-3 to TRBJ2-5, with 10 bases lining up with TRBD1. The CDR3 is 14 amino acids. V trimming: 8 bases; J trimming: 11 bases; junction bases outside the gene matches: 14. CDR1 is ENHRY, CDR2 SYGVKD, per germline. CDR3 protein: CAIASGTGAGEQYF. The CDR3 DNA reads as TGTGCCATCGCTTCCGGGACAGGGGCAGGAGAGCAGTACTTC.